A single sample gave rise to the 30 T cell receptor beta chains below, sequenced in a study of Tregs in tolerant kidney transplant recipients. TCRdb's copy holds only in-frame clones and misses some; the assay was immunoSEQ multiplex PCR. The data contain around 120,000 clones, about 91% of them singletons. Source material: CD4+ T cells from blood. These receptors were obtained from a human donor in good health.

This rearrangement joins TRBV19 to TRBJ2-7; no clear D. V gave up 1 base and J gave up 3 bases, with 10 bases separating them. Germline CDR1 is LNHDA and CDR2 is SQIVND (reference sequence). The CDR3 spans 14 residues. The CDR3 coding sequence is TGTGCCAGTAGTATAGGGTGGACGGTCTACGAGCAGTACTTC. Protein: CASSIGWTVYEQYF.

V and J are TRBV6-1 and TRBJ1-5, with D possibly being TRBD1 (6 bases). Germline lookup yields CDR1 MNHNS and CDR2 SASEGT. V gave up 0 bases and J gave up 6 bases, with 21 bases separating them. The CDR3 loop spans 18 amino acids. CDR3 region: CASSEARENRVVVQPQHF. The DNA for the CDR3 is TGTGCCAGCAGTGAAGCGCGAGAAAACAGGGTCGTGGTTCAGCCCCAGCATTTT.

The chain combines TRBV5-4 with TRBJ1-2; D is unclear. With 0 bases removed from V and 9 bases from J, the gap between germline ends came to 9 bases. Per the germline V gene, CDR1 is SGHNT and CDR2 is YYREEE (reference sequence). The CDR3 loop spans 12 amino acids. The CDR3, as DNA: TGTGCCAGCAGCTTGGAGGGCAGCAGCTACACCTTC. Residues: CASSLEGSSYTF.

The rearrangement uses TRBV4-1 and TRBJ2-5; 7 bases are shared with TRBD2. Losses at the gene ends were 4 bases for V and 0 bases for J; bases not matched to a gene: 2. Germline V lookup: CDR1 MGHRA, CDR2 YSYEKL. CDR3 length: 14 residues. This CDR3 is CASSRTRYQETQYF. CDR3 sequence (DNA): TGCGCCAGCAGCCGGACTAGGTACCAAGAGACCCAGTACTTC.

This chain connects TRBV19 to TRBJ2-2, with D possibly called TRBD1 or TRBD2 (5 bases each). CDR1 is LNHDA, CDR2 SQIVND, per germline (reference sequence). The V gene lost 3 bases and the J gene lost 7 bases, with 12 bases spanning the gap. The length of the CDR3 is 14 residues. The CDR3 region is CASSIPGAGGELFF. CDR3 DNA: TGTGCCAGTAGTATCCCCGGGGCGGGCGGGGAGCTGTTTTTT.

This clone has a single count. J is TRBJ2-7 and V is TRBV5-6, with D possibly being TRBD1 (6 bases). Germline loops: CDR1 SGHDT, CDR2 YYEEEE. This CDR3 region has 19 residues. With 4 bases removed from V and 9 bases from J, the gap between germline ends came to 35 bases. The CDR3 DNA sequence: TGTGCCAGCAGCCATCTTACCCAGATCGGACAGCGTTACCTACGAGGGCAGTACTTC. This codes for CASSHLTQIGQRYLRGQYF.

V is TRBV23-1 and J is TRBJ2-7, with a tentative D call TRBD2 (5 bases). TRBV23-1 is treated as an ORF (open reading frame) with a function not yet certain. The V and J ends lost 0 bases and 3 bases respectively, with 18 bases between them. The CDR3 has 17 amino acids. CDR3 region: CASSQSIGRRQSYEQYF. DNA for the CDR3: TGCGCCAGCAGTCAATCGATCGGGCGGAGGCAAAGCTACGAGCAGTACTTC.

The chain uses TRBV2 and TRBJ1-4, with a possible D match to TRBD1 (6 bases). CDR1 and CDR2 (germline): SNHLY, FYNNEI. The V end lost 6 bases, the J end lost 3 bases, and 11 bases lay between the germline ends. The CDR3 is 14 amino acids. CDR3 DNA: TGTGCCAGCAGGCGAACAGGGTCTAATGAAAAACTGTTTTTT. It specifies CASRRTGSNEKLFF.

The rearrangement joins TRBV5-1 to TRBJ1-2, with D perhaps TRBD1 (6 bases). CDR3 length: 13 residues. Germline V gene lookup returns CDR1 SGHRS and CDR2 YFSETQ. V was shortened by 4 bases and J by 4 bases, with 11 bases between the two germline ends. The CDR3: CASSQGQTYGYTF. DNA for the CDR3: TGCGCCAGCAGCCAAGGACAGACCTATGGCTACACCTTC.

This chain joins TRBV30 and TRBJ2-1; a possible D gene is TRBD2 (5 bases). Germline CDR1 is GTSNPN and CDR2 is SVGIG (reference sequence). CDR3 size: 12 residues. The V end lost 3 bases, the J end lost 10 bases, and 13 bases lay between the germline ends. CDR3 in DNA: TGTGCCTGGAGCAATCTGACTATCGAGCAGTTCTTC. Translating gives CAWSNLTIEQFF.

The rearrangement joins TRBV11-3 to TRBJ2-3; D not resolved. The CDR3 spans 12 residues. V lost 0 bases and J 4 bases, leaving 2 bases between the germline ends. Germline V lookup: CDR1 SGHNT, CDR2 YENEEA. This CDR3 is CASSLDPDTQYF. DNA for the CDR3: TGTGCCAGCAGCTTAGACCCAGATACGCAGTATTTT.

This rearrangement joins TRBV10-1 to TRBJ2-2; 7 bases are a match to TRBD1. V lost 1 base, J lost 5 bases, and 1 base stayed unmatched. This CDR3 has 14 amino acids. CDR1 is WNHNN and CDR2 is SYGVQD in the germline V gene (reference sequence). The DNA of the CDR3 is TGCGCCAGCAGTGAGTTCAGGGGGACCGGGGAGCTGTTTTTT. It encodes CASSEFRGTGELFF.

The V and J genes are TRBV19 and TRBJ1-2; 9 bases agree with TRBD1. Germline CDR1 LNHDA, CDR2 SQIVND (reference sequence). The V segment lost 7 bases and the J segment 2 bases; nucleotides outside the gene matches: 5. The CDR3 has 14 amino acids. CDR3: CASTDRGKNYGYTF. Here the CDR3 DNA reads TGTGCCAGTACCGACAGGGGGAAAAACTATGGCTACACCTTC.

The CDR3: CASSFGTSGTGEQYF. The CDR3 region has the DNA TGTGCCAGCAGCTTCGGGACTAGCGGGACCGGGGAGCAGTACTTC. The chain carries TRBV7-2 and TRBJ2-7, with 13 bases matching TRBD2. There are 15 residues in the CDR3. In germline, CDR1 is SGHTA, CDR2 FQGNSA. V dropped 3 bases and J dropped 7; count of bases not matched to a gene: 6.

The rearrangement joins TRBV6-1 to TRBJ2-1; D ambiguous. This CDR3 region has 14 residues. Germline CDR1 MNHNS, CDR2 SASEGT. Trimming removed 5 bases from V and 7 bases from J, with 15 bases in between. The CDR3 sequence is CASSSIRPTNEQFF. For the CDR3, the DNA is TGTGCCAGCAGTTCGATCCGGCCTACAAATGAGCAGTTCTTC.

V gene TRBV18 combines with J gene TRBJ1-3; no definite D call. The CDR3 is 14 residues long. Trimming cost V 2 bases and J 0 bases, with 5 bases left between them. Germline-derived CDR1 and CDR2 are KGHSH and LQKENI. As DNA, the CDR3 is TGTGCCAGCTCACCATGGGACTCTGGAAACACCATATATTTT. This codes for CASSPWDSGNTIYF.

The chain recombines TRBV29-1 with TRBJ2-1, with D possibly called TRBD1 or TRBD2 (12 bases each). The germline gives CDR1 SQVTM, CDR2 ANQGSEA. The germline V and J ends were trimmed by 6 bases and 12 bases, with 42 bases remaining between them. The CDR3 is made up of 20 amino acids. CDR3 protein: CSVSPPQGTGGRLAGDRQFF. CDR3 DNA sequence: TGCAGCGTCTCCCCACCTCAAGGGACAGGGGGCAGACTAGCGGGAGATCGGCAGTTCTTC.

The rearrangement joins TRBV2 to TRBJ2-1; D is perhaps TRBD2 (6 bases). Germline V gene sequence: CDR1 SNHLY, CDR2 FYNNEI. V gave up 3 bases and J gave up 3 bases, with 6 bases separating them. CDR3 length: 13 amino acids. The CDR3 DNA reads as TGTGCCAGCAGTGAGGAGGGCTACAATGAGCAGTTCTTC. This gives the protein CASSEEGYNEQFF.

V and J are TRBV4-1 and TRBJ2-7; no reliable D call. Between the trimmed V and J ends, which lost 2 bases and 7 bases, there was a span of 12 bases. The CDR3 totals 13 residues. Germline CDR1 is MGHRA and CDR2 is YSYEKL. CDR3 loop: CASSQPQLLEQYF. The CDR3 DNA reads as TGCGCCAGCAGCCAACCACAACTGCTGGAGCAGTACTTC.

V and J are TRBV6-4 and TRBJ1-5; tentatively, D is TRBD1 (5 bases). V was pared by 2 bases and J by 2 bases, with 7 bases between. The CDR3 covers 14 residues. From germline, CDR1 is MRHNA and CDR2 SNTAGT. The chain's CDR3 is CASSDRGGNQPQHF. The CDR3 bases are TGTGCCAGCAGTGACAGGGGCGGCAATCAGCCCCAGCATTTT.

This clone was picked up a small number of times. The CDR3 sequence: CASSLRGNTGELFF. The CDR3 coding sequence is TGTGCCAGCAGCTTGAGGGGGAACACCGGGGAGCTGTTTTTT. The V call is TRBV11-3, the J call TRBJ2-2; D possibly matches TRBD1 or TRBD2 (5 bases each). Germline CDR1 is SGHNT and CDR2 is YENEEA. The CDR3 spans 14 residues. V lost 3 bases and J 1 base, leaving 6 bases between the germline ends.

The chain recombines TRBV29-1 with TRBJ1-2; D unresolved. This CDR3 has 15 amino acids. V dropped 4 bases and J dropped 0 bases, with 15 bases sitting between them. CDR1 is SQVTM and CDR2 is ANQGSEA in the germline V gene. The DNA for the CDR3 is TGCAGCGTTGCCAAGGGTCTCGCCGCTAACTATGGCTACACCTTC. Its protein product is CSVAKGLAANYGYTF.

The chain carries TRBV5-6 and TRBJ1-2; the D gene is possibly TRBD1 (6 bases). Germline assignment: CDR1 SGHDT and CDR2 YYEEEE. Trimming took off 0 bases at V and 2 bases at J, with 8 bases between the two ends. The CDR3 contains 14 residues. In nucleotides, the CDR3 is TGTGCCAGCAGCTTGGGACAGGTCAACTATGGCTACACCTTC. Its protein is CASSLGQVNYGYTF.

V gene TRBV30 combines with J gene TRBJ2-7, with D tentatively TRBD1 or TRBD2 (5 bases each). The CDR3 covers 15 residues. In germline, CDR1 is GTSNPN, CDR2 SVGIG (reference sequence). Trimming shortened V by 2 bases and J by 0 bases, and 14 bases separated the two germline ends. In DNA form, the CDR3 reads TGTGCCTGGAGTAACCACGGGACCCTCTCCTACGAGCAGTACTTC. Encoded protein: CAWSNHGTLSYEQYF. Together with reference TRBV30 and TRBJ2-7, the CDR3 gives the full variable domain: SQTIHQWPATLVQPVGSPLSLECTVEGTSNPNLYWYRQAAGRGLQLLFYSVGIGQISSEVPQNLSASRPQDRQFILSSKKLLLSDSGFYLCAWSNHGTLSYEQYFGPGTRLTVT.

Here the CDR3 DNA reads TGTGCCAGCAGCCTTCCCGGGACTAGCGGAAACACCGGGGAGCTGTTTTTT. Protein sequence: CASSLPGTSGNTGELFF. The chain combines TRBV5-6 with TRBJ2-2; 11 bases line up with TRBD2. V trimming: 4 bases; J trimming: 2 bases; junction bases outside the gene matches: 7. CDR1 and CDR2 from the germline V gene are SGHDT and YYEEEE. This CDR3 is 17 amino acids long.

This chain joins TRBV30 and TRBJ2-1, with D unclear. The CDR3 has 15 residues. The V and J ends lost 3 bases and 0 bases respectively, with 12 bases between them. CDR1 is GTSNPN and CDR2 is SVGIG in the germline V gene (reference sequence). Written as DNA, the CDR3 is TGTGCCTGGAGCCCAGGCCTTAGCTCCTACAATGAGCAGTTCTTC. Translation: CAWSPGLSSYNEQFF.

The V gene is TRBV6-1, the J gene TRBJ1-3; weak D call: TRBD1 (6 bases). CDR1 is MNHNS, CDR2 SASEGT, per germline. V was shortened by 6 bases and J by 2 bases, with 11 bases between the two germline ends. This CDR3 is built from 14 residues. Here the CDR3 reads CASRGQGTGNTIYF. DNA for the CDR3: TGTGCCAGCAGGGGACAAGGAACTGGAAACACCATATATTTT.

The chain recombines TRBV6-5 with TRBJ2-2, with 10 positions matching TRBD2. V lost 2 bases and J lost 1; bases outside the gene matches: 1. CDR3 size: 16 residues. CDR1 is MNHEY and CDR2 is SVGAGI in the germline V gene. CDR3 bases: TGTGCCAGCAGTTACCGACTAGCGGGGAACACCGGGGAGCTGTTTTTT. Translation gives CASSYRLAGNTGELFF.

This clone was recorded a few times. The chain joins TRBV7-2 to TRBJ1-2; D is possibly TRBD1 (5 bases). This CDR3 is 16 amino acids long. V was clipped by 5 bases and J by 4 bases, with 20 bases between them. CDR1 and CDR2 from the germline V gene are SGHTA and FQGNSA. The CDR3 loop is CASSPLAGWGLYGYTF. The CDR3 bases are TGTGCCAGCAGCCCCCTGGCAGGGTGGGGCCTCTATGGCTACACCTTC.

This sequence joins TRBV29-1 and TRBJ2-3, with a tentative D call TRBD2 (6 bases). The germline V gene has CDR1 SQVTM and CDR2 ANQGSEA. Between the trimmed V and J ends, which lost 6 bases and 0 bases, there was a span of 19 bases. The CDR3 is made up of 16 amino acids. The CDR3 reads CSVRRGAGISTDTQYF. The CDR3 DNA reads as TGCAGCGTCCGGCGGGGAGCGGGTATAAGCACAGATACGCAGTATTTT.